This T cell receptor (beta chain) comes out of a study of cytomegalovirus exposure and HLA in healthy donors. Healthy bone marrow donors supplied every sample. CDR1 MNHEY and CDR2 SVGAGI come from the germline V gene. This CDR3 contains 15 residues. Trimming removed 0 bases at V and 4 bases at J, with 12 bases between. Regarding this clone: Its antigen is currently unknown.

Study-wide findings and caveats: It was only CMV serostatus that was available as immune exposure information. A list of about 180 TCR beta chains associated with cytomegalovirus was given. Among the CMV-associated chains, three were confirmed in vitro as specific for CMV antigens.

With 60 Vbeta and 13 Jbeta primers, the PCR was carried out. Produced via immunoSEQ multiplex PCR; TCRdb's table is partial and in-frame only. The sample records about 98,000 clones, around 70% being singletons. This TCR came from a man in his fifties or sixties in good health and CMV-seronegative. Specimen: PBMCs. The chain employs TRBV6-5 and TRBJ1-1, with TRBD1 as a possible D gene (5 bases). CDR3 in DNA: TGTGCCAGCAGTTACTCGGAGGGGTTGGGCACTGAAGCTTTCTTT. It encodes CASSYSEGLGTEAFF.